The 13 T cell receptor beta chains in this list originate from one sample, sequenced in a study of neoadjuvant anti-PD-1 for oral cavity cancer. Measured with immunoSEQ multiplex PCR; TCRdb has only the in-frame clones, and not every one. The sample lists just over 9,000 clones, 60% to 75% occurring once. Time point indicated: after neoadjuvant nivolumab, at surgical resection. The sample in question was PBMCs, obtained after nivolumab (anti-PD-1) treatment. The source is a person between 40 and 85 years old with oral cavity squamous cell carcinoma.

CDR3 bases: TGTGCCAGCAGCTTAGCGAGGGGGAGCGAGCAGTACTTC. Its translation is CASSLARGSEQYF. The chain links TRBV7-9 to TRBJ2-7; D perhaps matches TRBD1 (6 bases). Germline CDR1 is SEHNR and CDR2 is FQNEAQ (reference sequence). V lost 0 bases to trimming and J lost 6 bases, with 9 bases between them. This CDR3 comprises 13 residues.

The CDR3 DNA is TGTGCCAGCAGTTCCCCGGGACAGCAGAAGTACGAGCAGTACTTC. This codes for CASSSPGQQKYEQYF. This chain connects TRBV6-6 to TRBJ2-7, with 7 bases fitting TRBD1. The CDR3 extends over 15 amino acids. Trimming at V came to 4 bases and at J to 4 bases, leaving 10 bases not matched to a gene. Per germline, CDR1 MNHNY and CDR2 SVGAGI (reference sequence).

V usage is TRBV27 and J usage is TRBJ1-2; D unresolved. This CDR3 is built from 13 residues. The germline CDR1 and CDR2 sequences are MNHEY and SMNVEV (reference sequence). V was shortened by 6 bases and J by 1 base, with 9 bases between the two germline ends. CDR3 loop: CASREALNYGYTF. In DNA, the CDR3 is TGTGCCAGCAGAGAGGCCCTTAACTATGGCTACACCTTC.

This clone occurred a few times. The chain is built from TRBV5-1 and TRBJ2-7; D may be TRBD1 or TRBD2 (5 bases each). Trimming took off 5 bases at V and 1 base at J, with 19 bases between the two ends. The V gene's germline CDR1 is SGHRS and CDR2 YFSETQ. This CDR3 is built from 16 residues. CDR3 nucleotide sequence: TGCGCCAGCAGTCCCGGACATACGGGGCTATCCTACGAGCAGTACTTC. This codes for CASSPGHTGLSYEQYF.

The CDR3 protein is CASSAIGISRGDTQYF. The DNA for the CDR3 is TGTGCCAGCAGCGCCATAGGCATTTCACGGGGAGATACGCAGTATTTT. This chain connects TRBV5-6 to TRBJ2-3, with D maybe TRBD2 (5 bases). CDR1 is SGHDT, CDR2 YYEEEE, per germline. Trimming cost V 4 bases and J 5 bases, with 20 bases left between them. CDR3 length: 16 amino acids.

J is TRBJ1-2 and V is TRBV11-2; D is uncertain. Germline V gives CDR1 SGHAT, CDR2 FQNNGV. The V end lost 5 bases, the J end lost 4 bases, and 14 bases lay between the germline ends. CDR3 length equals 14 residues. DNA for the CDR3: TGTGCCAGCAGCCTCACCGGGAGGATCTATGGCTACACCTTC. It encodes CASSLTGRIYGYTF.

V and J are TRBV6-1 and TRBJ2-7; D is perhaps TRBD2 (7 bases). Germline V gene lookup returns CDR1 MNHNS and CDR2 SASEGT. The CDR3 extends over 15 amino acids. Trimming removed 4 bases from V and 3 bases from J, with 16 bases in between. Here the CDR3 reads CASSGVQGGGYEQYF. For the CDR3, the DNA is TGTGCCAGCAGTGGAGTACAGGGAGGGGGCTACGAGCAGTACTTC.

J is TRBJ1-1 and V is TRBV21-1; the table's TRBD1 call for D was not verified on the DNA. TRBV21-1 is noted as a pseudogene. The CDR3 consists of 14 residues. The CDR3 DNA follows: TGTGCCAGCAGCCGACAGGGGAGGGACACTGAAGCTTTCTTT. Translation: CASSRQGRDTEAFF.

The CDR3 nucleotides are TGCGCCAGCAGTTTATCAGGGGGCGGCTATGGCTACACCTTC. This encodes CASSLSGGGYGYTF. The chain carries TRBV5-1 and TRBJ1-2; 8 bases fit TRBD1. V dropped 5 bases and J dropped 4; count of bases not matched to a gene: 7. The CDR3 contains 14 residues. Germline V gene data show CDR1 as SGHRS and CDR2 as YFSETQ.

This sequence joins TRBV5-1 and TRBJ1-4, with D uncertain. CDR3 length: 14 residues. From germline, CDR1 is SGHRS and CDR2 YFSETQ. V lost 1 base, J lost 8 bases, and 12 bases lay in between. In nucleotides, the CDR3 is TGCGCCAGCAGCTTGCAGTCGGAAGGAGAAAAACTGTTTTTT. Protein sequence: CASSLQSEGEKLFF. Filled out from reference TRBV5-1 and TRBJ1-4, the complete variable domain reads KAGVTQTPRYLIKTRGQQVTLSCSPISGHRSVSWYQQTPGQGLQFLFEYFSETQRNKGNFPGRFSGRQFSNSRSEMNVSTLELGDSALYLCASSLQSEGEKLFFGSGTQLSVL.

The V and J genes are TRBV2 and TRBJ1-4, with D tentatively TRBD1 (5 bases). Germline V gene data show CDR1 as SNHLY and CDR2 as FYNNEI. The CDR3 sequence is 14 residues long. With 5 bases removed from V and 14 bases from J, the gap between germline ends came to 21 bases. The chain's CDR3 is CASSTWDAAKGLFF. The CDR3 region has the DNA TGTGCCAGCAGTACTTGGGACGCGGCTAAGGGGCTGTTTTTT.

The table lists this clone with a few counts. The rearrangement uses TRBV2 and TRBJ1-5, with D maybe TRBD1 (5 bases). The CDR3 has 15 amino acids. Deletions cut 4 bases from V and 2 bases from J, with 12 bases between. CDR1 and CDR2 (germline): SNHLY, FYNNEI. This CDR3 reads CASSVSGRGNQPQHF. As DNA, the CDR3 is TGTGCCAGCAGTGTCTCGGGACGGGGCAATCAGCCCCAGCATTTT.

The genes are TRBV14 and TRBJ1-2; TRBD1 is a possible D gene (5 bases). The CDR3 sequence is 12 residues long. With 5 bases removed from V and 7 bases from J, the gap between germline ends came to 11 bases. Germline loops: CDR1 SGHDN, CDR2 FVKESK. The DNA of the CDR3 is TGTGCCAGCAGCACGCAGGGATTTGGCTACACCTTC. Translation gives CASSTQGFGYTF.